The sample holds a few counts of the clone carrying this T cell receptor beta chain. The germline V gene encodes CDR1 SGHVS and CDR2 FQNEAQ. Trimming pared 2 bases from V and 7 bases from J, leaving 15 bases between. The CDR3 runs 14 residues. The data were taken from a study of blood T cells in healthy people across ages. A sample-barcoded 5' primer and a J-beta primer mix were used in a second PCR of roughly 7 to 11 cycles. In TCRdb, the 5' RACE reads were re-called with MiXCR into one record per CDR3 protein. This sample has a few hundred thousand distinct CDR3 sequences, with 27% found just once. For every donor, a draw yielded 8.5 to 10 milliliters of peripheral blood. Each sample used at least 6 million PBMCs.

Source material: blood. This clonotype was sampled from a woman aged 70-85 years in good health. V gene TRBV7-8 combines with J gene TRBJ2-7, with D hard to call. The CDR3 DNA reads as TGTGCCAGCAGCTTAATCAGTACCTCTAGAGAGCAGTACTTC. It yields the protein CASSLISTSREQYF. The variable domain in full, completed from reference TRBV7-8 and TRBJ2-7, reads GAGVSQSPRYKVAKRGQDVALRCDPISGHVSLFWYQQALGQGPEFLTYFQNEAQLDKSGLPSDRFFAERPEGSVSTLKIQRTQQEDSAVYLCASSLISTSREQYFGPGTRLTVT.